The next 2 T cell receptor beta chains were all read from a single sample in a study of blood T cell repertoires in COVID-19. The table came from immunoSEQ multiplex PCR; TCRdb's copy has only in-frame clones and leaves some out. The table shows hundreds of thousands of clones, with 85% to 90% occurring only once. The sample was PBMCs or T cells enriched from blood (not recorded which). These receptors were collected from a middle-aged man who had recovered from COVID-19.

This clone has only one observation. The chain has TRBV5-1 and TRBJ2-2; 12 bases align to TRBD2. Trimming took 4 bases from V and 4 from J; bases not matched to a gene: 5. CDR1 and CDR2 from the germline V gene are SGHRS and YFSETQ. This CDR3 is 16 amino acids long. The CDR3 nucleotides are TGCGCCAGCAGCACCGGGACTAGCGGGTTCACCGGGGAGCTGTTTTTT. Protein product: CASSTGTSGFTGELFF.

The chain joins TRBV29-1 to TRBJ1-1, with D perhaps TRBD1 (5 bases). Trimming removed 6 bases at V and 4 bases at J, with 15 bases between. The CDR3 has 13 amino acids. Germline V gives CDR1 SQVTM, CDR2 ANQGSEA. CDR3 loop: CSVGPGRSTEAFF. CDR3 nucleotides: TGCAGCGTGGGGCCGGGCAGGAGCACTGAAGCTTTCTTT. The full variable domain, its missing parts supplied by reference TRBV29-1 and TRBJ1-1, is SAVISQKPSRDICQRGTSLTIQCQVDSQVTMMFWYRQQPGQSLTLIATANQGSEATYESGFVIDKFPISRPNLTFSTLTVSNMSPEDSSIYLCSVGPGRSTEAFFGQGTRLTVV.